What follows are 15 T cell receptor beta chains derived from one specimen sequenced in a study of beta chain features in type 1 diabetes. For these TCRs, the target antigens are not known. Expressed TCRB transcripts were sequenced because the entire RNA isolate underwent reverse transcription. Profiled with immunoSEQ multiplex PCR; TCRdb holds only in-frame clones, not every one. The repertoire holds more than 300,000 clones, with over 8.5% as singletons. Study-wide findings and caveats: A moderate, significant TCRB CDR3 shortening appeared in type 1 diabetes across four CD4+ subsets.

The material sequenced was central memory CD4+ T cells from blood. These TCRs come from a man younger than 40 with type 1 diabetes.

This clone was detected a few times. Within the sample, other DNA sequences also encode this same CDR3. The V gene is TRBV7-9, the J gene TRBJ1-5; 8 nucleotides align to TRBD1. Germline CDR1 and CDR2: SEHNR and FQNEAQ (reference sequence). The V segment lost 3 bases and the J segment 4 bases; nucleotides outside the gene matches: 2. This CDR3 region has 14 residues. The CDR3 reads CASSFGQGNQPQHF. DNA of the CDR3: TGTGCCAGCAGCTTCGGACAGGGAAATCAGCCCCAGCATTTT.

This clone was observed a handful of times. V usage is TRBV21-1 and J usage is TRBJ1-3. TRBV21-1 is a listed pseudogene. The CDR3 has 17 residues. The CDR3, as DNA: TGTGCCAGCAGCAAAAGGTTCCTAAGGGACTCTGGAAACACCATATATTTT. Its protein product is CASSKRFLRDSGNTIYF.

V gene TRBV4-1 combines with J gene TRBJ2-3; D possibly corresponds to TRBD2 (6 bases). V lost 0 bases to trimming and J lost 3 bases, with 22 bases between them. Germline V gene data show CDR1 as MGHRA and CDR2 as YSYEKL. The CDR3 is made up of 19 amino acids. CDR3: CASSQDHGGRRRGTDTQYF. The DNA for the CDR3 is TGCGCCAGCAGCCAAGATCACGGAGGGAGAAGGAGAGGGACAGATACGCAGTATTTT.

V gene TRBV28 combines with J gene TRBJ1-4; a possible D gene is TRBD1 (5 bases). The CDR3 is 16 residues long. V gave up 6 bases and J gave up 0 bases, with 14 bases separating them. Germline V gene sequence: CDR1 MDHEN, CDR2 SYDVKM. Written as DNA, the CDR3 is TGTGCCAGCAGCCCCGGGACGGGAGCAACTAATGAAAAACTGTTTTTT. This sequence encodes CASSPGTGATNEKLFF.

This clone was counted between two and nine times. The V and J genes are TRBV15 and TRBJ2-7; 9 nucleotides line up with TRBD2. Germline CDR1 reads LNHNV; CDR2 reads YYDKDF (reference sequence). The CDR3 loop spans 18 amino acids. V gave up 6 bases and J gave up 0 bases; unmatched junction bases: 15. DNA of the CDR3: TGTGCCACCAGTAAGTTCTCCCCTAGCGGGGATTCCTCCTACGAGCAGTACTTC. It codes for CATSKFSPSGDSSYEQYF.

CDR3 sequence: CASSALPSQGRETQYF. CDR3 sequence (DNA): TGTGCCAGCAGCGCCCTACCGTCCCAGGGAAGAGAGACCCAGTACTTC. V gene TRBV5-8 combines with J gene TRBJ2-5; D is possibly TRBD1 (5 bases). The CDR3 has 16 residues. V lost 4 bases and J lost 4, with 20 bases in between. Germline V gene sequence: CDR1 SGHTS, CDR2 YDEGEE.

This clone was counted between two and nine times. The chain carries TRBV28 and TRBJ2-1; 10 bases are shared with TRBD2. Trimming removed 8 bases from V and 4 bases from J; junction bases left unmatched: 8. Germline V gives CDR1 MDHEN, CDR2 SYDVKM. The CDR3 consists of 15 residues. CDR3 nucleotide sequence: TGTGCCAGCTATGCAGCGGGGGGGGTTTACAATGAGCAGTTCTTC. Translated, it gives CASYAAGGVYNEQFF.

This clone appeared many times. The chain is built from TRBV5-1 and TRBJ2-7; D is possibly TRBD2 (5 bases). CDR3 length: 15 amino acids. Trimming left V 4 bases short and J 2 bases short, with 16 bases between. CDR1 and CDR2 from the germline V gene are SGHRS and YFSETQ. CDR3 residues: CASSPRADGAYEQYF. The CDR3 DNA reads TGCGCCAGCAGCCCCCGGGCCGACGGGGCCTACGAGCAGTACTTC.

This clone was recorded a few times. The chain combines TRBV9 with TRBJ2-3; D call uncertain. The CDR3 length is 12 residues. The V gene lost 3 bases and the J gene lost 4 bases, with 6 bases spanning the gap. CDR1 and CDR2 (germline): SGDLS, YYNGEE. The CDR3 loop is CASSGSSDTQYF. CDR3 DNA: TGTGCCAGCAGCGGGAGTTCAGATACGCAGTATTTT. The full variable domain, in which reference TRBV9 and TRBJ2-3 provide the parts outside the CDR3, is DSGVTQTPKHLITATGQRVTLRCSPRSGDLSVYWYQQSLDQGLQFLIQYYNGEERAKGNILERFSAQQFPDLHSELNLSSLELGDSALYFCASSGSSDTQYFGPGTRLTVL.

The chain joins TRBV18 to TRBJ2-2; TRBD1 matches 7 bases. V shed 10 bases, J shed 1 base, and the junction held 9 bases outside the gene matches. Germline loops: CDR1 KGHSH, CDR2 LQKENI. This CDR3 is built from 15 residues. The CDR3 is CATRTGMRNTGELFF. CDR3 nucleotide sequence: TGTGCCACCAGGACAGGAATGAGGAACACCGGGGAGCTGTTTTTT.

Only a few counts were recorded for this clone. V and J are TRBV6-5 and TRBJ2-7; 7 bases map to TRBD2. Looked up from germline, CDR1 is MNHEY and CDR2 is SVGAGI. The CDR3 is 14 residues long. Germline trimming cut 1 base from V and 6 bases from J; bases unmatched to any gene: 6. DNA for the CDR3: TGTGCCAGCAGTTACTACGGACTAGTACGCGAGCAGTACTTC. Protein sequence: CASSYYGLVREQYF.

This clone was observed a handful of times. V usage is TRBV19 and J usage is TRBJ2-1, with no clear D. CDR1 is LNHDA, CDR2 SQIVND, per germline (reference sequence). With 2 bases removed from V and 9 bases from J, the gap between germline ends came to 23 bases. The CDR3 runs to 17 residues. The CDR3 DNA reads as TGTGCCAGTAGTATAAAGGGTACGCTACCTACTCTCGGTGAGCAGTTCTTC. Translating it yields CASSIKGTLPTLGEQFF.

The sample holds a few counts of this clone. The chain combines TRBV14 with TRBJ2-1; TRBD2 matches at 9 bases. CDR1 and CDR2 from the germline V gene are SGHDN and FVKESK. This CDR3 spans 13 amino acids. V gave up 8 bases and J gave up 3 bases; unmatched junction bases: 2. CDR3 bases: TGTGCCAGCGCGGGGGGGAACTACAATGAGCAGTTCTTC. It translates to CASAGGNYNEQFF. The variable domain in full, completed from reference TRBV14 and TRBJ2-1, reads EAGVTQFPSHSVIEKGQTVTLRCDPISGHDNLYWYRRVMGKEIKFLLHFVKESKQDESGMPNNRFLAERTGGTYSTLKVQPAELEDSGVYFCASAGGNYNEQFFGPGTRLTVL.

Only a few counts were recorded for this clone. This chain links TRBV7-2 with TRBJ2-3, with D unclear. CDR3 length: 12 amino acids. Deletions cut 5 bases from V and 6 bases from J, with 9 bases between. CDR1 is SGHTA and CDR2 is FQGNSA in the germline V gene. CDR3 in amino acids: CASSPYMDTQYF. The DNA for the CDR3 is TGTGCCAGCAGCCCCTACATGGATACGCAGTATTTT.

This clone was observed many times. The chain recombines TRBV7-9 with TRBJ1-5; no reliable D call. This CDR3 has 15 amino acids. V gave up 5 bases and J gave up 0 bases, with 11 bases separating them. Per the germline V gene, CDR1 is SEHNR and CDR2 is FQNEAQ (reference sequence). The CDR3 coding sequence is TGTGCCAGCAGCCCACACGGGGTTAGCAATCAGCCCCAGCATTTT. This gives the protein CASSPHGVSNQPQHF.